This T cell receptor (beta chain) was profiled in a study of PD-L1 blockade in urothelial cancer. The CDR3 is 14 amino acids. CDR1 SGHTA and CDR2 FQGTGA come from the germline V gene. Trimming took 4 bases from V and 6 from J, leaving 10 bases between them. Clones were sequenced by immunoSEQ multiplex PCR, and TCRdb holds only the in-frame ones, with some missing. Of tens of thousands of clones listed, over 70% are singletons. This clonotype originated in a man between 65 and 85 years old with urothelial cancer. The chain joins TRBV7-3 to TRBJ1-6; unclear D gene. The source material was PBMCs, sampled around atezolizumab (anti-PD-L1) treatment. CDR3 amino acids: CASSSNGANSPLHF. CDR3 DNA sequence: TGTGCCAGCAGCTCTAACGGAGCTAATTCACCCCTCCACTTT. Looking up the rest from reference TRBV7-3 and TRBJ1-6 gives the full variable domain: GAGVSQTPSNKVTEKGKYVELRCDPISGHTALYWYRQSLGQGPEFLIYFQGTGAADDSGLPNDRFFAVRPEGSVSTLKIQRTERGDSAVYLCASSSNGANSPLHFGNGTRLTVT.